Listed below are T cell receptor beta chains from one sample, sequenced in a study of blood T cell repertoires in COVID-19. Measured with immunoSEQ multiplex PCR; TCRdb has only the in-frame clones, and not every one. The sample lists about 180,000 clones; 70% to 90% were seen once. Material: peripheral blood. These receptors were collected from a person aged 70 to 85 with COVID-19, enrolled during active disease. Both conserved end residues are part of each CDR3. The D gene is left open where the match is weak. The listing skips clone size in some rows; elsewhere it reads once, few, many or a size class.

TRBV9,TRBJ2-1,-,TRBD2,CASSPLKPGLAASGQFF,TGTGCCAGCAGCCCTCTGAAGCCGGGACTAGCGGCTTCAGGGCAGTTCTTC
TRBV7-7,TRBJ2-7,-,TRBD1,CASSSGTGVGEQYF,TGTGCCAGCAGTTCCGGGACAGGGGTGGGGGAGCAGTACTTC
TRBV7-9,TRBJ2-7,-,-,CASSLEFDRVYEQYF,TGTGCCAGCAGCTTAGAGTTTGATAGAGTGTACGAGCAGTACTTC
TRBV4-3,TRBJ2-7,once,-,CASSQVGGYEQYF,TGCGCCAGCAGCCAAGTGGGGGGCTACGAGCAGTACTTC
TRBV12-3/TRBV12-4,TRBJ1-6,-,-,CASNSGYNSPLHF,TGTGCCAGCAATAGCGGCTATAATTCACCCCTCCACTTT
TRBV19,TRBJ1-1,-,-,CASSSTGNTEAFF,TGTGCCAGTAGTTCGACAGGGAACACTGAAGCTTTCTTT
TRBV21-1,TRBJ1-3,once,-,CASSTGNSSGNTIYF,TGTGCCAGCAGCACAGGGAACAGCTCTGGAAACACCATATATTTT
TRBV21-1,TRBJ2-7,-,-,CASSNISPYEQYF,TGTGCCAGCAGCAATATTTCCCCCTACGAGCAGTACTTC
TRBV6-6,TRBJ1-2,few,-,CASSLYRQLYGYTF,TGTGCCAGCAGTTTATACAGGCAACTGTATGGCTACACCTTC
TRBV7-8,TRBJ2-2,-,-,CASSEGVTGELFF,TGTGCCAGCAGCGAAGGGGTTACCGGGGAGCTGTTTTTT
TRBV7-2,TRBJ2-5,-,TRBD2,CASSFGGDPTEIQYF,TGTGCCAGCAGCTTTGGGGGGGACCCGACGGAGATTCAGTACTTC
TRBV5-8,TRBJ2-1,-,-,CASSSSPISYNEQFF,TGTGCCAGCAGCTCTAGCCCCATTTCTTACAATGAGCAGTTCTTC
TRBV14,TRBJ2-2,-,-,CASSQVRGGELFF,TGTGCCAGCAGCCAAGTTAGGGGCGGGGAGCTGTTTTTT
TRBV4-3,TRBJ1-1,-,-,CASRPKLRDTLNTEAFF,TGCGCCAGCAGACCCAAACTCCGGGACACTTTGAACACTGAAGCTTTCTTT
TRBV2,TRBJ2-7,-,TRBD1,CASNLGQAFYEQYF,TGTGCCAGCAATCTGGGACAGGCCTTCTACGAGCAGTACTTC
TRBV9,TRBJ1-2,few,-,CASSVASTEANYGYTF,TGTGCCAGCAGCGTAGCTTCGACGGAGGCTAACTATGGCTACACCTTC
TRBV3-1/TRBV3-2,TRBJ1-5,-,-,CASSPRGGNQPQHF,TGTGCCAGCAGCCCGCGCGGGGGTAATCAGCCCCAGCATTTT
TRBV10-2,TRBJ1-2,-,TRBD1,CASTPGGYYYGYTF,TGCGCCAGCACGCCAGGGGGCTATTATTATGGCTACACCTTC
TRBV28,TRBJ2-7,-,-,CASSFPGASYEQYF,TGTGCCAGCAGTTTTCCCGGTGCCTCCTACGAGCAGTACTTC
TRBV28,TRBJ1-4,-,TRBD1,CASSLGQDNEKLFF,TGTGCCAGCAGTTTAGGACAGGATAATGAAAAACTGTTTTTT
TRBV27,TRBJ2-1,-,-,CASSPLAETKYNEQFF,TGTGCCAGCAGTCCCTTAGCGGAGACAAAATACAATGAGCAGTTCTTC
TRBV7-2,TRBJ1-2,-,-,CASSLDHGRGYGYTF,TGTGCCAGCAGCTTAGATCATGGCAGGGGTTATGGCTACACCTTC
TRBV24-1,TRBJ2-3,-,TRBD2,CATGSRGGDTQYF,TGTGCCACCGGATCGCGGGGGGGCGATACGCAGTATTTT
TRBV21-1,TRBJ2-3,-,-,CASSKKTSGLITDTQYF,TGTGCCAGCAGCAAAAAGACTAGCGGGCTAATCACAGATACGCAGTATTTT
TRBV4-1,TRBJ2-3,few,TRBD2,CASSQRTSMPTDTQYF,TGCGCCAGCAGCCAAAGGACTAGCATGCCCACAGATACGCAGTATTTT
TRBV15,TRBJ1-1,-,TRBD1,CATSRDGGTAGAFF,TGTGCCACCAGCAGAGATGGAGGGACAGCCGGGGCTTTCTTT
TRBV27,TRBJ1-1,many,-,CASSLAGAGTEAFF,TGTGCCAGCAGTTTGGCGGGGGCTGGCACTGAAGCTTTCTTT
TRBV28,TRBJ1-6,-,-,CASSLGSYNSPLHF,TGTGCCAGCAGTTTGGGGAGCTATAATTCACCCCTCCACTTT
TRBV5-1,TRBJ2-7,-,TRBD1,CASSRSGTGGPSTYEQYF,TGCGCCAGCAGCCGTTCCGGGACAGGGGGGCCCTCGACCTACGAGCAGTACTTC
TRBV28,TRBJ2-3,-,-,CASRGLHRTDTQYF,TGTGCCAGCAGGGGCCTCCATCGTACAGATACGCAGTATTTT
TRBV6-6,TRBJ1-2,-,-,CASSYVDRQTHGYTF,TGTGCCAGCAGTTATGTCGACAGGCAAACCCATGGCTACACCTTC
TRBV11-2,TRBJ1-2,-,-,CASSSKQGSYGYTF,TGTGCCAGCAGCTCTAAACAGGGTTCCTATGGCTACACCTTC
TRBV5-1,TRBJ1-1,-,-,CASSFRDMTTEAFF,TGCGCCAGCAGCTTCCGGGACATGACCACTGAAGCTTTCTTT
TRBV5-1,TRBJ1-1,-,-,CASSLAVGGSTEAFF,TGCGCCAGCAGCTTGGCTGTGGGAGGGAGCACTGAAGCTTTCTTT
TRBV7-3,TRBJ2-3,few,-,CASSLTPPSWESDTQYF,TGTGCCAGCAGCTTAACCCCCCCTAGCTGGGAGTCAGATACGCAGTATTTT
TRBV19,TRBJ2-5,many,-,CASMGRSETQYF,TGTGCCAGTATGGGGAGGTCGGAGACCCAGTACTTC
TRBV12-5,TRBJ2-2,-,TRBD2,CASGSSGGPGELFF,TGTGCTAGTGGCTCTAGCGGGGGGCCCGGGGAGCTGTTTTTT
TRBV16,TRBJ1-1,-,-,CASSQQTVTEAFF,TGTGCCAGCAGCCAACAGACAGTTACTGAAGCTTTCTTT
TRBV10-2,TRBJ2-1,-,TRBD1,CASTATTGGWHEQFF,TGCGCCAGCACCGCCACTACAGGGGGTTGGCATGAGCAGTTCTTC
TRBV25-1,TRBJ1-4,-,-,CASSGRARGEKLFF,TGTGCCAGCAGTGGCAGGGCGCGGGGGGAAAAACTGTTTTTT
TRBV2,TRBJ1-2,few,-,CASSGKGLNGSYGYTF,TGTGCCAGCAGTGGCAAGGGGTTAAACGGAAGCTATGGCTACACCTTC
TRBV29-1,TRBJ1-2,once,TRBD1,CSVYSGTGYSGYTF,TGCAGCGTGTACTCCGGGACAGGGTATTCTGGCTACACCTTC
TRBV21-1,TRBJ1-5,-,-,CASSKVGVIQGAGQPQHF,TGTGCCAGCAGCAAAGTGGGGGTAATACAGGGGGCAGGACAGCCCCAGCATTTT
TRBV7-9,TRBJ2-2,-,-,CASSQIWRAPNTGELFF,TGTGCCAGCAGCCAGATCTGGAGGGCTCCGAACACCGGGGAGCTGTTTTTT
TRBV10-3,TRBJ2-2,-,TRBD2,CAISESYLAGGIGELFF,TGTGCCATCAGTGAGTCGTATCTAGCGGGAGGAATCGGGGAGCTGTTTTTT
TRBV7-9,TRBJ1-2,-,-,CASSSIGTGSYGYTF,TGTGCCAGCAGCTCGATAGGAACGGGAAGCTATGGCTACACCTTC
TRBV27,TRBJ1-4,-,-,CASSFSSATNEKLFF,TGTGCCAGCAGTTTCAGTAGCGCAACTAATGAAAAACTGTTTTTT
TRBV6-2/TRBV6-3,TRBJ2-1,once,TRBD2,CASSQLSGDNEQFF,TGTGCCAGCAGCCAGTTGAGCGGGGACAATGAGCAGTTCTTC
TRBV28,TRBJ2-3,-,-,CASNQQGPSTDTQYF,TGTGCCAGCAATCAACAGGGCCCTAGCACAGATACGCAGTATTTT